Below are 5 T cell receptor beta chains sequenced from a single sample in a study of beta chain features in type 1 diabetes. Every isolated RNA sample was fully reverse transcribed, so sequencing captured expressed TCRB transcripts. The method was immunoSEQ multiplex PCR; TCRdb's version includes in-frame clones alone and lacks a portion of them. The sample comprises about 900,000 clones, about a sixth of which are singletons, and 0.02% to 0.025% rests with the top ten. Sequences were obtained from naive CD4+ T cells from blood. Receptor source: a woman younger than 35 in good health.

The CDR3, as DNA: TGTGCCAGCAGTCGGGGGGGTCCTGGGGCCAACGTCCTGACTTTC. It specifies CASSRGGPGANVLTF. This rearrangement joins TRBV6-5 to TRBJ2-6; 8 nucleotides agree with TRBD2. After removal of 5 bases from V and 2 bases from J, the junction contained 2 bases not matched to a gene. Germline V lookup: CDR1 MNHEY, CDR2 SVGAGI. The CDR3 loop spans 15 amino acids.

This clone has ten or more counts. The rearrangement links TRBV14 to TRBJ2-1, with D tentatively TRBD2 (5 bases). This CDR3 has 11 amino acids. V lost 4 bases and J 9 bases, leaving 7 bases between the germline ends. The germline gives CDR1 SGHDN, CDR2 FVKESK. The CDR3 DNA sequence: TGTGCCAGCAGCCGACGGGGTGAGCAGTTCTTC. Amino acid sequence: CASSRRGEQFF.

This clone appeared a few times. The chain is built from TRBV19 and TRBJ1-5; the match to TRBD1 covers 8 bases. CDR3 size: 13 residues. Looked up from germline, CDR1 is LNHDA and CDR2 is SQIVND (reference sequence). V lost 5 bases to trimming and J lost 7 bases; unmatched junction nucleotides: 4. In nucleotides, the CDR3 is TGTGCCAGTAGTCCAGGGGGCAGGCAGCCCCAGCATTTT. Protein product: CASSPGGRQPQHF.

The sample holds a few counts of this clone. CDR3 coding DNA: TGTGCCACGGGAGGGGACTCCTACAATGAGCAGTTCTTC. Amino acid sequence: CATGGDSYNEQFF. This chain uses TRBV10-3 with TRBJ2-1; 8 bases match TRBD2. V lost 10 bases and J lost 0; bases outside the gene matches: 2. The CDR3 is made up of 13 amino acids. Germline lookup yields CDR1 ENHRY and CDR2 SYGVKD.

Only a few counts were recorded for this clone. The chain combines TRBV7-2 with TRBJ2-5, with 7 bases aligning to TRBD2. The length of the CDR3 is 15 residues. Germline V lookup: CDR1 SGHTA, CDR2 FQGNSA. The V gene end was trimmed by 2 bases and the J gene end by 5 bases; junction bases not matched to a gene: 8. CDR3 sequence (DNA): TGTGCCAGCAGCTTACGGGGCAGGGAGGGGGAGACCCAGTACTTC. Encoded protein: CASSLRGREGETQYF.